The rows below give T cell receptor beta chains drawn from one sample of a study of early T cells in non-severe SARS-CoV-2 infection. Each CDR3 protein gets one entry after TCRdb re-called the 5' RACE reads with MiXCR. This table has 70,000 to 80,000 distinct CDR3 sequences, around 12% appearing once. The sample here was whole blood, taken at baseline. Receptors were obtained from an adult who was a healthcare worker with PCR-confirmed SARS-CoV-2 infection or an uninfected control (not recorded which). CDR3s include the opening cysteine and the closing phenylalanine or tryptophan. A D gene is named only where the DNA matches it firmly. Size tells how often a clone was seen (once, few, many) or the class of an expanded clone, and some rows leave it out.

V gene: TRBV11-1; D gene: -; J gene: TRBJ2-1; clone size: -; CDR3 protein: CASSFTFGNYNEQFF; CDR3 DNA: TGTGCCAGCAGCTTTACTTTTGGGAACTACAATGAGCAGTTCTTC
V gene: TRBV4-1; D gene: -; J gene: TRBJ2-3; clone size: few; CDR3 protein: CASSQVGLIPDTQYF; CDR3 DNA: TGCGCCAGCAGCCAAGTCGGACTGATCCCAGATACGCAGTATTTT
V gene: TRBV27; D gene: -; J gene: TRBJ2-3; clone size: -; CDR3 protein: CASSLWGGGGGTDTQYF; CDR3 DNA: TGTGCCAGCAGTTTATGGGGCGGGGGCGGTGGCACAGATACGCAGTATTTT
V gene: TRBV2; D gene: -; J gene: TRBJ2-7; clone size: -; CDR3 protein: CASLRRPGIHEQYF; CDR3 DNA: TGTGCCAGCCTACGGCGGCCCGGGATCCACGAGCAGTACTTC
V gene: TRBV5-1; D gene: -; J gene: TRBJ1-4; clone size: -; CDR3 protein: CATRKQGYNEKLFF; CDR3 DNA: TGCGCCACCAGAAAGCAGGGGTATAATGAAAAACTGTTTTTT
V gene: TRBV28; D gene: -; J gene: TRBJ2-1; clone size: many; CDR3 protein: CASSKIRGTYNEQFF; CDR3 DNA: TGTGCCAGCAGCAAAATAAGAGGGACCTACAATGAGCAGTTCTTC
V gene: TRBV6-9; D gene: -; J gene: TRBJ1-5; clone size: many; CDR3 protein: CASNRVRNQPQHF; CDR3 DNA: TGTGCCAGCAACCGGGTTCGCAATCAGCCCCAGCATTTT
V gene: TRBV4-1; D gene: TRBD1; J gene: TRBJ1-6; clone size: -; CDR3 protein: CASSHSPLDRGSPLHF; CDR3 DNA: TGCGCCAGCAGCCATTCCCCCCTCGACAGGGGTTCACCCCTCCACTTT
V gene: TRBV5-5; D gene: TRBD1; J gene: TRBJ1-3; clone size: once; CDR3 protein: CASSFYYTGTGSGNTIYF; CDR3 DNA: TGTGCCAGCAGCTTCTACTACACCGGGACAGGCTCTGGAAACACCATATATTTT
V gene: TRBV11-2; D gene: -; J gene: TRBJ2-1; clone size: -; CDR3 protein: CASSPPTGIVHNEQFF; CDR3 DNA: TGTGCCAGCAGCCCCCCTACGGGGATCGTCCACAATGAGCAGTTCTTC
V gene: TRBV28; D gene: -; J gene: TRBJ2-3; clone size: many; CDR3 protein: CASSRANTDTQYF; CDR3 DNA: TGTGCCAGCAGCCGGGCGAACACAGATACGCAGTATTTT
V gene: TRBV28; D gene: -; J gene: TRBJ1-2; clone size: -; CDR3 protein: CASSFGGISYGYTF; CDR3 DNA: TGTGCCAGCAGTTTTGGTGGCATCTCTTATGGCTACACCTTC
V gene: TRBV29-1; D gene: -; J gene: TRBJ2-5; clone size: few; CDR3 protein: CSLTRGQETQYF; CDR3 DNA: TGCAGCCTAACGCGGGGCCAAGAGACCCAGTACTTC
V gene: TRBV18; D gene: -; J gene: TRBJ1-3; clone size: many; CDR3 protein: CASSPEESSGNTIYF; CDR3 DNA: TGTGCCAGCTCACCGGAGGAGAGCTCTGGAAACACCATATATTTT
V gene: TRBV20-1; D gene: -; J gene: TRBJ1-1; clone size: many; CDR3 protein: CSAIGENTEAFF; CDR3 DNA: TGCAGTGCCATCGGAGAGAACACTGAAGCTTTCTTT
V gene: TRBV7-9; D gene: TRBD2; J gene: TRBJ2-2; clone size: -; CDR3 protein: CAFSRRTSRASTTGELFF; CDR3 DNA: TGTGCCTTCTCTAGAAGGACTAGCAGGGCCTCGACCACCGGGGAGCTGTTTTTT
V gene: TRBV6-5; D gene: TRBD2; J gene: TRBJ2-1; clone size: few; CDR3 protein: CASSHTSGDFNEQFF; CDR3 DNA: TGTGCCAGCAGCCACACTAGCGGGGATTTCAATGAGCAGTTCTTC
V gene: TRBV12-3/TRBV12-4; D gene: TRBD2; J gene: TRBJ2-5; clone size: -; CDR3 protein: CASSSLQGLGWPTQYF; CDR3 DNA: TGTGCCAGCAGTTCGTTACAGGGACTAGGGTGGCCGACCCAGTACTTC
V gene: TRBV11-2; D gene: -; J gene: TRBJ2-7; clone size: few; CDR3 protein: CASSSDTYEQYF; CDR3 DNA: TGTGCCAGCAGCTCGGACACCTACGAGCAGTACTTC
V gene: TRBV11-2; D gene: -; J gene: TRBJ2-7; clone size: many; CDR3 protein: CASSSLARSEQYF; CDR3 DNA: TGTGCCAGCAGCTCCTTGGCCAGATCCGAGCAGTACTTC
V gene: TRBV20-1; D gene: TRBD1; J gene: TRBJ1-1; clone size: many; CDR3 protein: CSARAFGTASSHTEAFF; CDR3 DNA: TGCAGTGCTAGAGCCTTCGGGACAGCGAGTAGTCACACTGAAGCTTTCTTT
V gene: TRBV28; D gene: -; J gene: TRBJ2-3; clone size: -; CDR3 protein: CASSSRTQLHF; CDR3 DNA: TGTGCCAGCAGTTCACGGACACAGTTGCATTTT
V gene: TRBV5-1; D gene: -; J gene: TRBJ2-3; clone size: -; CDR3 protein: CASSLDGGPDTQYF; CDR3 DNA: TGCGCCAGCAGCTTGGACGGCGGCCCAGATACGCAGTATTTT
V gene: TRBV7-2; D gene: TRBD2; J gene: TRBJ2-3; clone size: -; CDR3 protein: CASSQGTRSDTQYF; CDR3 DNA: TGTGCCAGCAGCCAAGGGACTAGATCAGATACGCAGTATTTT
V gene: TRBV5-1; D gene: -; J gene: TRBJ2-5; clone size: few; CDR3 protein: CASRRARPEETQYF; CDR3 DNA: TGCGCCAGCAGGCGGGCCCGGCCTGAAGAGACCCAGTACTTC
V gene: TRBV28; D gene: TRBD1; J gene: TRBJ1-2; clone size: few; CDR3 protein: CASSLGGALWGYTF; CDR3 DNA: TGTGCCAGCAGCCTAGGGGGCGCTTTATGGGGCTACACCTTC
V gene: TRBV11-2; D gene: -; J gene: TRBJ2-2; clone size: few; CDR3 protein: CASSPRGGLSGELFF; CDR3 DNA: TGTGCCAGCAGCCCCAGAGGGGGGCTCTCCGGGGAGCTGTTTTTT